A selection of T cell receptor beta chains follows, all from one sample in a study of CXCR3-negative and CXCR3-positive naive CD8 T cells. TCRdb re-analyzed the 5' RACE reads; it lists each CDR3 protein once, without DNA. Recorded for this sample: 120,000 to 150,000 distinct CDR3 sequences. Sequencing was performed on naive CXCR3+ CD8+ T cells from blood. These receptors were taken from a human donor in good health. Some clones in this sample may be carry-over from other donors' samples. CDR3s include the opening cysteine and the closing phenylalanine or tryptophan.

TRBJ1-4 | TRBV28 | CASSYPGTAYPTNEKLFF
TRBJ1-5 | TRBV19 | CASSIDEYSNQPQHF
TRBJ2-5 | TRBV29-1 | CSLGGDGETQYF
TRBJ2-7 | TRBV29-1 | CSGGDSNWLDEQYF
TRBJ1-5 | TRBV21-1 | CASRENQPQHF
TRBJ2-5 | TRBV7-9 | CASSTDGEETQYF
TRBJ2-1 | TRBV10-2 | CASSEWEADNEQFF
TRBJ2-1 | TRBV28 | CASSFRDTYNEQFF
TRBJ1-1 | TRBV6-2/TRBV6-3 | CAHQGGLDTEAFF
TRBJ2-7 | TRBV29-1 | CSVEGGGIGYEQYF
TRBJ1-2 | TRBV27 | CASTLLAGTDFYGYTF
TRBJ2-1 | TRBV5-5 | CASSEGTSDEQFF
TRBJ2-3 | TRBV14 | CASSQATTDTQYF
TRBJ2-2 | TRBV29-1 | CSVNLAVNTGELFF
TRBJ1-1 | TRBV28 | CASSRSWGLTEAFF